Sequencing of this TCR beta chain was carried out in a study of T cell responses to AZD1222 COVID-19 vaccine. Study conclusions and caveats: White British ancestry dominated among donors, who included more females, and clonal diversity was possibly underestimated. Recipients of two AZD1222 doses showed rising Spike-specific TCR breadth and depth. Across the whole spike, CD4 TCRs peaked at regions 160-218 and 743-854. Variant regions that are unmutated are reportedly the target of nearly half of spike-specific TCRs.

Trimming left V 1 base short and J 2 bases short, with 8 bases between. Looked up from germline, CDR1 is SGHRS and CDR2 is YFSETQ. This CDR3 is 14 amino acids long. Sequencing was performed with immunoSEQ multiplex PCR; in TCRdb, only in-frame clones are kept and a portion is missing. The table lists 200,000 to 250,000 clones, 93% of them singletons, with about 1% in the top ten. Points on this clone: No antigen is known for it.

V gene TRBV5-1 combines with J gene TRBJ2-3; D may be TRBD2 (5 bases). The sample was peripheral blood, taken on day 0 of MenACWY control vaccination. This sequence was found in an adult in good health. DNA of the CDR3: TGCGCCAGCAGCTTGCCGGGGTCCACAGATACGCAGTATTTT. It specifies CASSLPGSTDTQYF.